This T cell receptor beta chain emerged from a study of shared clonotypes between healthy human individuals. Overall study context: A couple of women and three men aged 18 to 49 made up the donors. Study conclusions and caveats: Only blood samples were collected, and tissue repertoires likely differ. Sorted-subset samples were not fully sequenced, rarefaction indicated. A reduction in generation probabilities was seen for non-shared clonotypes relative to those shared by all four donors.

Note on this clone: The target antigen is unknown.

Repertoires were generated with immunoSEQ multiplex PCR, while TCRdb's copy carries only in-frame clones and drops some. Found here are 1.4 million to 1.5 million clones, 95% to 97% of them singletons; the top ten hold roughly 1.2%. Per germline, CDR1 SGHVS and CDR2 FQNEAQ. The trim removed 3 bases at V and 6 bases at J, leaving 12 bases unmatched. The length of the CDR3 is 16 residues. The sequenced sample was naive CD4+ T cells sorted from blood. Subset of the sample: CD45RA+ positively selected. This clonotype was sampled from a young man in good health. The gene calls are TRBV7-8 and TRBJ1-1, with 8 nucleotides matching TRBD1. CDR3 DNA sequence: TGTGCCAGCAGCTTGTCAGGCCAGGGGGCGCGGGCTGAAGCTTTCTTT. Translation gives CASSLSGQGARAEAFF.